The clone carrying this TCR beta chain was seen at least ten times. Antigen specificity is unknown. Constant-segment primers and 5'RACE yielded cDNA libraries for TCR alpha and TCR beta, each carrying sample barcodes and UMIs. TCRdb passed the 5' RACE reads through MiXCR, listing each CDR3 protein once. Of some 280,000 distinct CDR3 sequences in the sample, about 17% were seen once. These data are taken from a study of T-cell memory formation after mild COVID-19. Study background: The study found TCR clusters largely donor specific. Study results and limitations: A subset of responding clones appeared in pre-infection memory, suggesting cross-reactive memory joined. CD4/CD8 balance held among clones contracting day 15 to 85, and later expanders leaned CD4+.

Trimming removed 4 bases from V and 7 bases from J; junction bases left unmatched: 5. Looked up from germline, CDR1 is SNHLY and CDR2 is FYNNEI. This CDR3 spans 14 amino acids. This rearrangement joins TRBV2 to TRBJ2-1; TRBD1 aligns across 9 bases. This receptor was obtained from a man aged 18 to 29 who had mild COVID-19 (a few samples of this study predate the infection). Cell type and time point are not known. Sequenced input: PBMCs or a T cell subset sorted from them (not recorded which). The CDR3 coding sequence is TGTGCCAGCAGTGGGGGACAGGGTAAAAATGAGCAGTTCTTC. Residues: CASSGGQGKNEQFF.